Below are 15 T cell receptor beta chains sequenced from a single sample in a study of PD-1 blockade in classical Hodgkin lymphoma. There was relapse after autologous stem cell transplantation in every patient, and there was variation in brentuximab vedotin exposure. Data came from immunoSEQ multiplex PCR; TCRdb stores just in-frame clones and leaves some out. Among approximately 80,000 clones listed, about 89% were seen once. Material: peripheral blood mononuclear cells (PBMCs), obtained at baseline. These receptors were obtained from a human donor with classical Hodgkin lymphoma.

The chain recombines TRBV9 with TRBJ2-1; 11 bases fit TRBD2. CDR1 SGDLS and CDR2 YYNGEE come from the germline V gene. This CDR3 spans 15 amino acids. V shed 5 bases and J 4 bases; nucleotides not matched to a gene: 5. The CDR3 nucleotides are TGTGCCAGCAGTGACGGACTAGCGGGTTACAATGAGCAGTTCTTC. This codes for CASSDGLAGYNEQFF. The full variable domain, rest sourced from reference TRBV9 and TRBJ2-1, is DSGVTQTPKHLITATGQRVTLRCSPRSGDLSVYWYQQSLDQGLQFLIQYYNGEERAKGNILERFSAQQFPDLHSELNLSSLELGDSALYFCASSDGLAGYNEQFFGPGTRLTVL.

The chain employs TRBV7-9 and TRBJ1-5; D is perhaps TRBD1 (5 bases). The length of the CDR3 is 14 residues. From germline, CDR1 is SEHNR and CDR2 FQNEAQ (reference sequence). Trimming removed 5 bases at V and 6 bases at J, with 14 bases between. This chain's CDR3 is CASSLTGVGQPQHF. As DNA, the CDR3 is TGTGCCAGCAGCCTTACGGGGGTAGGTCAGCCCCAGCATTTT.

The rearrangement uses TRBV4-1 and TRBJ1-1; unclear D gene. The CDR3 runs to 15 residues. CDR1 is MGHRA and CDR2 is YSYEKL in the germline V gene. V was shortened by 6 bases and J by 0 bases, with 14 bases between the two germline ends. The CDR3, as DNA: TGCGCCAGCAGTCGTAACCTTGTCCTGAACACTGAAGCTTTCTTT. This encodes CASSRNLVLNTEAFF.

V gene TRBV27 combines with J gene TRBJ2-3; 8 nucleotides agree with TRBD1. This CDR3 is 16 amino acids long. V lost 5 bases, J lost 2 bases, and 9 bases stayed unmatched. From germline, CDR1 is MNHEY and CDR2 SMNVEV (reference sequence). The CDR3 coding sequence is TGTGCCAGCAGTCCAATTCAGGGGGCCCCCACAGATACGCAGTATTTT. It encodes CASSPIQGAPTDTQYF.

The J gene is TRBJ1-5, the V gene TRBV5-1; a possible D gene is TRBD1 (5 bases). V lost 4 bases and J 0 bases, leaving 14 bases between the germline ends. This CDR3 is built from 16 residues. From germline, CDR1 is SGHRS and CDR2 YFSETQ. CDR3 nucleotides: TGCGCCAGCAGCACCGGGGGACCGAATAGCAATCAGCCCCAGCATTTT. This codes for CASSTGGPNSNQPQHF. Drawing the rest from reference TRBV5-1 and TRBJ1-5, the complete variable domain is KAGVTQTPRYLIKTRGQQVTLSCSPISGHRSVSWYQQTPGQGLQFLFEYFSETQRNKGNFPGRFSGRQFSNSRSEMNVSTLELGDSALYLCASSTGGPNSNQPQHFGDGTRLSIL.

The rearrangement joins TRBV10-3 to TRBJ2-3, with D possibly being TRBD2 (6 bases). Trimming removed 4 bases from V and 4 bases from J, with 15 bases in between. The CDR3 loop spans 15 amino acids. The germline CDR1 and CDR2 sequences are ENHRY and SYGVKD. The CDR3 DNA is TGTGCCATCAGTGCAACAACGCCGGGAGCAGATACGCAGTATTTT. This encodes CAISATTPGADTQYF.

The V call is TRBV6-1, the J call TRBJ1-5, with D tentatively TRBD1 (5 bases). Trimming cost V 3 bases and J 3 bases, with 15 bases left between them. This CDR3 region has 16 residues. From germline, CDR1 is MNHNS and CDR2 SASEGT. The CDR3 DNA follows: TGTGCCAGCAGTGATCTATGGAGGGGAAACAATCAGCCCCAGCATTTT. Its protein product is CASSDLWRGNNQPQHF.

This chain connects TRBV5-1 to TRBJ2-2; D call uncertain. V lost 4 bases and J lost 5, with 18 bases in between. CDR1 and CDR2 from the germline V gene are SGHRS and YFSETQ. The CDR3 is 16 residues long. CDR3 sequence reads: CASSPVGLLRTGELFF. CDR3 DNA: TGCGCCAGCAGCCCCGTAGGATTACTACGGACCGGGGAGCTGTTTTTT.

The rearrangement links TRBV7-9 to TRBJ2-6; D unclear. The V end lost 5 bases, the J end lost 4 bases, and 12 bases lay between the germline ends. This CDR3 contains 15 residues. CDR1 is SEHNR, CDR2 FQNEAQ, per germline (reference sequence). As DNA, the CDR3 is TGTGCCAGCAGCCGCGACACGGCGGGGGCCAACGTCCTGACTTTC. Translation gives CASSRDTAGANVLTF.

The chain links TRBV14 to TRBJ2-2; D remains ambiguous. Germline lookup yields CDR1 SGHDN and CDR2 FVKESK. The CDR3 runs 15 residues. Trimming took 1 base from V and 6 from J, leaving 12 bases between them. The DNA of the CDR3 is TGTGCCAGCAGCCAAGTTCAGTTGCGCCCCGGGGAGCTGTTTTTT. Encoded protein: CASSQVQLRPGELFF. Full variable domain (outside the CDR3, taken from reference TRBV14 and TRBJ2-2): EAGVTQFPSHSVIEKGQTVTLRCDPISGHDNLYWYRRVMGKEIKFLLHFVKESKQDESGMPNNRFLAERTGGTYSTLKVQPAELEDSGVYFCASSQVQLRPGELFFGEGSRLTVL.

The chain carries TRBV2 and TRBJ2-3; D may match TRBD1 or TRBD2 (5 bases each). Trimming shortened V by 3 bases and J by 6 bases, and 19 bases separated the two germline ends. CDR1 and CDR2 from the germline V gene are SNHLY and FYNNEI. The CDR3 covers 16 residues. The CDR3 DNA reads TGTGCCAGCAGTGAGACGGTAGATGGGACCCTGGATACGCAGTATTTT. It yields the protein CASSETVDGTLDTQYF.

The chain employs TRBV27 and TRBJ1-4; no definite D call. The CDR3 is 13 residues long. V was clipped by 8 bases and J by 3 bases, with 10 bases between them. CDR1 and CDR2 from the germline V gene are MNHEY and SMNVEV (reference sequence). CDR3 protein: CASARAANEKLFF. The CDR3 DNA is TGTGCCAGCGCTCGGGCTGCTAATGAAAAACTGTTTTTT.

CDR3 DNA sequence: TGTGCCAGCAGCTACAACGCAGGGTTCGGCGAGCAGTACTTC. As protein: CASSYNAGFGEQYF. J is TRBJ2-7 and V is TRBV7-9; D possibly corresponds to TRBD1 (5 bases). Deletions cut 4 bases from V and 6 bases from J, with 16 bases between. The germline gives CDR1 SEHNR, CDR2 FQNEAQ (reference sequence). The CDR3 length is 14 residues.

The chain combines TRBV7-2 with TRBJ2-7; a possible D gene is TRBD1 (6 bases). The ends were cut back, 1 base at V and 3 bases at J, with 16 bases in the middle. Germline V lookup: CDR1 SGHTA, CDR2 FQGNSA. The CDR3 covers 16 residues. The CDR3 region has the DNA TGTGCCAGCAGCTTAGTGATCGCTGGACAGAACTACGAGCAGTACTTC. Amino acid sequence: CASSLVIAGQNYEQYF.

V usage is TRBV7-2 and J usage is TRBJ1-1; D is ambiguous. Germline lookup yields CDR1 SGHTA and CDR2 FQGNSA. V was trimmed by 2 bases and J by 6 bases, leaving 4 bases between them. This CDR3 spans 11 amino acids. CDR3 in amino acids: CASSLYAEAFF. Written as DNA, the CDR3 is TGTGCCAGCAGCTTATATGCTGAAGCTTTCTTT.